These 27 T cell receptor beta chains came from one sample sequenced in a study of cytomegalovirus exposure and HLA in healthy donors. Vbeta (60) and Jbeta (13) primers were used in the PCR. The table came from immunoSEQ multiplex PCR; TCRdb's copy has only in-frame clones and leaves some out. The sample totals 60,000 to 75,000 clones. Sequencing was done on a sample of PBMCs. These receptors were collected from a female donor in good health and CMV-seropositive.

The chain couples TRBV6-5 to TRBJ1-1; D unclear. CDR1 is MNHEY, CDR2 SVGAGI, per germline. CDR3 length equals 14 residues. V was trimmed by 5 bases and J by 0 bases, leaving 10 bases between them. This CDR3 reads CASSPTNMNTEAFF. The CDR3 nucleotides read TGTGCCAGCAGTCCTACCAATATGAACACTGAAGCTTTCTTT.

This chain uses TRBV4-1 with TRBJ2-7, with 13 bases aligning to TRBD2. The junction had 9 bases not matched to a gene; V was cut back by 4 bases and J by 9 bases. This CDR3 is 15 amino acids long. The germline gives CDR1 MGHRA, CDR2 YSYEKL. CDR3 nucleotides: TGCGCCAGCAGCCCAGGACTAGCGGGAGAATATCGGCAGTACTTC. Residues: CASSPGLAGEYRQYF.

The V and J genes are TRBV5-1 and TRBJ1-1; a possible D gene is TRBD1 (6 bases). Trimming left V 5 bases short and J 5 bases short, with 10 bases between. CDR1 SGHRS and CDR2 YFSETQ come from the germline V gene. This CDR3 spans 12 amino acids. The CDR3 region has the DNA TGCGCCAGCAGGAGAGACAGGACTGAAGCTTTCTTT. This codes for CASRRDRTEAFF.

The chain recombines TRBV9 with TRBJ2-3; 8 nucleotides align to TRBD2. Germline lookup yields CDR1 SGDLS and CDR2 YYNGEE. With 1 base clipped from V and 1 base from J, the junction kept 5 bases outside the gene matches. The CDR3 is 16 residues long. The CDR3 region has the DNA TGTGCCAGCAGCGTATCTAGTAGCGGGGGCACAGATACGCAGTATTTT. It codes for CASSVSSSGGTDTQYF.

J is TRBJ2-7 and V is TRBV5-1; no firm D call. CDR3 length equals 12 residues. V lost 0 bases to trimming and J lost 3 bases, with 4 bases between them. CDR1 is SGHRS and CDR2 is YFSETQ in the germline V gene. CDR3 sequence: CASSLDFYEQYF. CDR3 coding DNA: TGCGCCAGCAGCTTGGACTTCTACGAGCAGTACTTC.

Notes on this clone: A read error may account for a junction end that differs from germline. The rearrangement joins TRBV5-1 to TRBJ2-7, with 8 bases identical to TRBD1. The CDR3 runs 12 residues. Germline V gene sequence: CDR1 SGHRS, CDR2 YFSETQ. CDR3 sequence (DNA): TGCGCCAGCAGCGCAGGGGGCTACGAGCAGTCCTTC. This encodes CASSAGGYEQSF.

The V gene is TRBV15, the J gene TRBJ1-5, with a weak D call TRBD1 (5 bases). In germline, CDR1 is LNHNV, CDR2 YYDKDF (reference sequence). This CDR3 contains 14 residues. Trimming cost V 4 bases and J 6 bases, with 13 bases left between them. The DNA of the CDR3 is TGTGCCACCAGCAAGAGCGGGCAGGGTCAGCCCCAGCATTTT. Translation: CATSKSGQGQPQHF.

V gene TRBV19 combines with J gene TRBJ2-1; unclear D gene. CDR1 LNHDA and CDR2 SQIVND come from the germline V gene (reference sequence). V lost 7 bases, J lost 8 bases, and 18 bases lay in between. The CDR3 loop spans 14 amino acids. CDR3 loop: CASTFSHPSHEQFF. CDR3 nucleotide sequence: TGTGCCAGTACTTTTAGCCACCCCTCTCATGAGCAGTTCTTC. Together with reference TRBV19 and TRBJ2-1, the CDR3 gives the full variable domain: DGGITQSPKYLFRKEGQNVTLSCEQNLNHDAMYWYRQDPGQGLRLIYYSQIVNDFQKGDIAEGYSVSREKKESFPLTVTSAQKNPTAFYLCASTFSHPSHEQFFGPGTRLTVL.

V usage is TRBV7-2 and J usage is TRBJ1-2, with D tentatively TRBD1 (5 bases). Germline V gene data show CDR1 as SGHTA and CDR2 as FQGNSA. CDR3 length: 14 amino acids. Between the trimmed V and J ends, which lost 5 bases and 5 bases, there was a span of 15 bases. The CDR3 DNA is TGTGCCAGCAGCCGCGGGGACCGGATTTATGGCTACACCTTC. Encoded protein: CASSRGDRIYGYTF.

The chain uses TRBV29-1 and TRBJ2-3; TRBD1 aligns across 7 bases. The ends lost 6 bases at V and 3 bases at J; junction bases unmatched: 9. CDR3 size: 14 residues. From germline, CDR1 is SQVTM and CDR2 ANQGSEA. This CDR3 is CSVAPGTVTDTQYF. The CDR3 nucleotides are TGCAGCGTGGCTCCCGGGACAGTAACAGATACGCAGTATTTT.

In DNA, the CDR3 is TGTGCCAGCAGCAAAAAAATGAGGGAGACTGAAGCTTTCTTT. Its translation is CASSKKMRETEAFF. This chain joins TRBV7-9 and TRBJ1-1; D not certain. V was cut by 5 bases and J by 5 bases, with 15 bases left in between. This CDR3 is built from 14 residues. Per germline, CDR1 SEHNR and CDR2 FQNEAQ (reference sequence).

The chain joins TRBV5-1 to TRBJ2-5; 8 bases match TRBD2. V lost 0 bases to trimming and J lost 0 bases; unmatched junction nucleotides: 4. This CDR3 is built from 16 residues. Germline V gives CDR1 SGHRS, CDR2 YFSETQ. CDR3 loop: CASSLVSSGHQETQYF. CDR3 DNA sequence: TGCGCCAGCAGCTTGGTGTCTAGCGGGCACCAAGAGACCCAGTACTTC.

The V gene is TRBV6-5, the J gene TRBJ2-7; possibly TRBD2 for D (7 bases). The CDR3 covers 14 residues. The germline CDR1 and CDR2 sequences are MNHEY and SVGAGI. Trimming cost V 6 bases and J 4 bases, with 16 bases left between them. In DNA form, the CDR3 reads TGTGCCAGCAGCCCCTGGGGGGGGCTGTACGAGCAGTACTTC. It translates to CASSPWGGLYEQYF.

The V call is TRBV5-1, the J call TRBJ2-7; weak D call: TRBD2 (6 bases). Germline V gene data show CDR1 as SGHRS and CDR2 as YFSETQ. Trimming cost V 4 bases and J 2 bases, with 19 bases left between them. There are 16 residues in the CDR3. CDR3 DNA sequence: TGCGCCAGCAGCCGCCCCGGGACTGGACGGCCCTACGAGCAGTACTTC. Its protein product is CASSRPGTGRPYEQYF. The full variable domain, rest sourced from reference TRBV5-1 and TRBJ2-7, is KAGVTQTPRYLIKTRGQQVTLSCSPISGHRSVSWYQQTPGQGLQFLFEYFSETQRNKGNFPGRFSGRQFSNSRSEMNVSTLELGDSALYLCASSRPGTGRPYEQYFGPGTRLTVT.

V usage is TRBV18 and J usage is TRBJ1-3; D gene unclear. Germline CDR1 KGHSH, CDR2 LQKENI. The V end was cut by 4 bases, the J end by 6 bases, with 4 bases between. CDR3 length equals 11 residues. The CDR3 coding sequence is TGTGCCAGCTCACTTCAAAACACCATATATTTT. It is translated as CASSLQNTIYF.

The V and J genes are TRBV4-1 and TRBJ1-2, with D possibly matching TRBD1 (5 bases). Germline V lookup: CDR1 MGHRA, CDR2 YSYEKL. The V and J ends lost 3 bases and 4 bases respectively, with 12 bases between them. The CDR3 is made up of 14 amino acids. Here the CDR3 reads CASSQGGASYGYTF. The CDR3 coding sequence is TGCGCCAGCAGCCAGGGAGGGGCCAGCTATGGCTACACCTTC.

In nucleotides, the CDR3 is TGTGCCAGCTCACCGCGACTAGCGGGGGGGCGAGGTCATGAGCAGTTCTTC. Its protein product is CASSPRLAGGRGHEQFF. The rearrangement links TRBV18 to TRBJ2-1; 14 bases are shared with TRBD2. CDR3 size: 17 residues. V lost 3 bases to trimming and J lost 8 bases; unmatched junction nucleotides: 9. In germline, CDR1 is KGHSH, CDR2 LQKENI.

This sequence joins TRBV11-2 and TRBJ1-3, with 7 bases matching TRBD1. The CDR3 is made up of 15 amino acids. CDR1 SGHAT and CDR2 FQNNGV come from the germline V gene. J was trimmed by 4 bases and V by 4 bases; bases with no gene match: 7. Here the CDR3 reads CASSSRQGLGNTIYF. The CDR3 DNA follows: TGTGCCAGCAGCTCAAGACAGGGTTTGGGAAACACCATATATTTT.

The chain recombines TRBV6-1 with TRBJ1-2, with 11 bases aligning to TRBD1. V trimming: 3 bases; J trimming: 8 bases; junction bases outside the gene matches: 8. In germline, CDR1 is MNHNS, CDR2 SASEGT. CDR3 size: 15 residues. The CDR3 region has the DNA TGTGCCAGCAGTGACCTCCGGGACAGGGGGAAAGGCTACACCTTC. Protein sequence: CASSDLRDRGKGYTF.

This sequence joins TRBV29-1 and TRBJ2-7; D might be TRBD2 (7 bases). Germline values: CDR1 SQVTM, CDR2 ANQGSEA. Trimming pared 7 bases from V and 2 bases from J, leaving 15 bases between. CDR3 length: 13 amino acids. CDR3 loop: CSAGGGETYEQYF. CDR3 sequence (DNA): TGCAGCGCTGGGGGGGGCGAGACCTACGAGCAGTACTTC.

The chain recombines TRBV7-3 with TRBJ2-3; possible D gene TRBD1, 5 bases. The V end was cut by 5 bases, the J end by 5 bases, with 14 bases between. Germline values: CDR1 SGHTA, CDR2 FQGTGA. The CDR3 covers 14 residues. CDR3: CASSPSTRVDTQYF. In nucleotides, the CDR3 is TGTGCCAGCAGCCCCTCCACCAGGGTAGATACGCAGTATTTT.

Comments on this clone: Other nucleotide sequences from this sample produce the same CDR3. V is TRBV11-2 and J is TRBJ2-5; D is ambiguous. Per germline, CDR1 SGHAT and CDR2 FQNNGV. Trimming removed 0 bases from V and 5 bases from J, with 4 bases in between. There are 12 residues in the CDR3. CDR3 bases: TGTGCCAGCAGCTTAGATCGGGAGACCCAGTACTTC. This translates into CASSLDRETQYF. The full variable domain, completed using reference TRBV11-2 and TRBJ2-5, is EAGVAQSPRYKIIEKRQSVAFWCNPISGHATLYWYQQILGQGPKLLIQFQNNGVVDDSQLPKDRFSAERLKGVDSTLKIQPAKLEDSAVYLCASSLDRETQYFGPGTRLLVL.

The genes are TRBV9 and TRBJ2-7, with TRBD1 matching 10 bases. V lost 4 bases, J lost 4 bases, and 5 bases stayed unmatched. Germline assignment: CDR1 SGDLS and CDR2 YYNGEE. CDR3 size: 14 residues. The CDR3 sequence: CASSLGQGVYEQYF. In DNA form, the CDR3 reads TGTGCCAGCAGCCTTGGACAGGGGGTTTACGAGCAGTACTTC.

The V call is TRBV11-2, the J call TRBJ2-5, with TRBD2 matching 8 bases. The trim removed 2 bases at V and 5 bases at J, leaving 13 bases unmatched. The CDR3 extends over 17 amino acids. Germline CDR1 and CDR2: SGHAT and FQNNGV. Here the CDR3 reads CASSLLGGLGGGETQYF. The CDR3, as DNA: TGTGCCAGCAGCTTATTAGGGGGTTTGGGCGGGGGGGAGACCCAGTACTTC. Complete variable domain (other parts from reference TRBV11-2 and TRBJ2-5): EAGVAQSPRYKIIEKRQSVAFWCNPISGHATLYWYQQILGQGPKLLIQFQNNGVVDDSQLPKDRFSAERLKGVDSTLKIQPAKLEDSAVYLCASSLLGGLGGGETQYFGPGTRLLVL.

J is TRBJ1-5 and V is TRBV6-5; D may be TRBD1 (5 bases). This CDR3 region has 15 residues. The germline V and J ends were trimmed by 5 bases and 3 bases, with 14 bases remaining between them. Germline V gives CDR1 MNHEY, CDR2 SVGAGI. CDR3 sequence: CASSTQGFPNQPQHF. As DNA, the CDR3 is TGTGCCAGCAGTACTCAGGGTTTCCCCAATCAGCCCCAGCATTTT.

The rearrangement uses TRBV7-6 and TRBJ2-2; unclear D gene. V was cut by 1 base and J by 4 bases, with 7 bases left in between. CDR3 length: 14 amino acids. The germline V gene encodes CDR1 SGHVS and CDR2 FNYEAQ. The CDR3 spells CASSLGTGTGELFF. The CDR3 coding sequence is TGTGCCAGCAGCTTAGGTACTGGCACCGGGGAGCTGTTTTTT.

The chain recombines TRBV7-9 with TRBJ1-2; D is unresolved. The germline CDR1 and CDR2 sequences are SEHNR and FQNEAQ (reference sequence). Trimming cost V 3 bases and J 8 bases, with 4 bases left between them. The CDR3 covers 10 residues. CDR3 in amino acids: CASSFEGYTF. The CDR3 nucleotides read TGTGCCAGCAGCTTCGAGGGCTACACCTTC.